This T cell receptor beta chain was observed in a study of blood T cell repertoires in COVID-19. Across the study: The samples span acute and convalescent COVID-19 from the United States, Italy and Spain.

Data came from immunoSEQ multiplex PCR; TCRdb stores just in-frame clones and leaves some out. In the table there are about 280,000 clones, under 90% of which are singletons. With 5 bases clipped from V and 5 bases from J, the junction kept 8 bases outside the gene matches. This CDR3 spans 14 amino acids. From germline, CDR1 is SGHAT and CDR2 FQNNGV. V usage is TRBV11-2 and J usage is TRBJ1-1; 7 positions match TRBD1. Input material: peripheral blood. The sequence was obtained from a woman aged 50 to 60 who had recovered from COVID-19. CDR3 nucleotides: TGTGCCAGCAGCGAACAGGGGACGGGGACTGAAGCTTTCTTT. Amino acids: CASSEQGTGTEAFF.